This TCR beta chain originates from a study of shared clonotypes between healthy human individuals. About the study: A donor's plate count was three for CD4 naive and three for CD4 memory; CD8 naive had two and CD8 memory one.

Clones were sequenced by immunoSEQ multiplex PCR, and TCRdb holds only the in-frame ones, with some missing. The sample lists around 2.3 million clones; approximately 94% were seen once. Regarding the study as a whole: Expectations were that clonotype sharing among donors would be affected by sequencing depth.

CDR3 length equals 16 residues. The V gene lost 4 bases and the J gene lost 9 bases, with 24 bases spanning the gap. In germline, CDR1 is SGHAT, CDR2 FQNNGV. Worth noting for this clone: The antigen is undetermined.

V gene TRBV11-2 combines with J gene TRBJ2-5; D could derive from TRBD1 or TRBD2 (5 bases each). The clonotype comes from a young man in good health. Specimen: naive CD4+ T cells sorted from blood. The subset was: CD45RA+ positively selected. CDR3 in DNA: TGTGCCAGCAGCTCCGCCCTCGGGACCCTGAGTCTGGCCCAGTACTTC. This translates into CASSSALGTLSLAQYF.